This T cell receptor (beta chain) was captured by sequencing in a study of T cell changes during pregnancy in multiple sclerosis. The CDR3 has 15 residues. The germline gives CDR1 SGHNT, CDR2 YENEEA. After removal of 5 bases from V and 0 bases from J, the junction contained 3 bases not matched to a gene. Clones were sequenced by immunoSEQ multiplex PCR, and TCRdb holds only the in-frame ones, with some missing. Of roughly 59,000 clones in the sample, around 95% were seen once. The source was CD4+ T cells from peripheral blood mononuclear cells, collected before pregnancy. The source is a female donor with multiple sclerosis, enrolled in a pregnancy study. The rearrangement joins TRBV11-3 to TRBJ2-3; TRBD1 aligns across 9 bases. DNA for the CDR3: TGTGCCAGCAGCCACGGACAGGGGAGCACAGATACGCAGTATTTT. Translated: CASSHGQGSTDTQYF.